This entry lists 29 T cell receptor beta chains sequenced from one sample in a study of OX40 agonist ivuxolimab in advanced cancers. The table came from immunoSEQ multiplex PCR; TCRdb's copy has only in-frame clones and leaves some out. This table has around 27,000 clones, 75% to 95% appearing once. The source material was CD4+ or CD8+ T cells sorted from blood, sampled in a trial of the OX40 agonist ivuxolimab. These receptors came from an adult with an advanced solid tumor such as melanoma, head and neck, liver or kidney cancer.

The chain couples TRBV7-9 to TRBJ2-5; 11 bases are a match to TRBD2. V lost 3 bases and J lost 5; bases outside the gene matches: 8. The CDR3 contains 16 residues. Germline V CDR1 and CDR2: SEHNR, FQNEAQ (reference sequence). CDR3 protein: CASSFHTSGSSETQYF. The DNA for the CDR3 is TGTGCCAGCAGCTTTCATACTAGCGGGAGTTCGGAGACCCAGTACTTC.

CDR3 bases: TGTGCCAGCAGTTTATTGGGGACTAGCGGGAGGTTGCATGAGCAGTTCTTC. This gives the protein CASSLLGTSGRLHEQFF. The V and J genes are TRBV27 and TRBJ2-1; the match to TRBD2 covers 15 bases. V gave up 1 base and J gave up 8 bases; unmatched junction bases: 6. The germline CDR1 and CDR2 sequences are MNHEY and SMNVEV (reference sequence). The CDR3 runs 17 residues.

In this sample, this clone turned up once. This chain links TRBV11-1 with TRBJ2-1; 8 nucleotides line up with TRBD2. Germline V gene data show CDR1 as SGHAT and CDR2 as FQDESV (reference sequence). V trimming: 1 base; J trimming: 9 bases; junction bases outside the gene matches: 11. The CDR3 has 16 residues. CDR3 in amino acids: CASSLETEREFCEQFF. The CDR3 nucleotides are TGTGCCAGCAGCTTAGAAACTGAGCGGGAGTTCTGTGAGCAGTTCTTC. The variable domain in full, completed from reference TRBV11-1 and TRBJ2-1, reads EAEVAQSPRYKITEKSQAVAFWCDPISGHATLYWYRQILGQGPELLVQFQDESVVDDSQLPKDRFSAERLKGVDSTLKIQPAELGDSAMYLCASSLETEREFCEQFFGPGTRLTVL.

This chain uses TRBV9 with TRBJ2-7, with 12 bases matching TRBD2. J was trimmed by 5 bases and V by 3 bases; bases with no gene match: 12. The CDR3 runs to 17 residues. CDR1 is SGDLS, CDR2 YYNGEE, per germline. The CDR3: CASSGETSGRSSDEQYF. CDR3 DNA sequence: TGTGCCAGCAGCGGGGAGACTAGCGGGAGATCTTCGGACGAGCAGTACTTC.

The rearrangement joins TRBV28 to TRBJ1-5, with 8 bases lining up with TRBD1. From germline, CDR1 is MDHEN and CDR2 SYDVKM. V lost 5 bases to trimming and J lost 5 bases; unmatched junction nucleotides: 8. This CDR3 region has 15 residues. CDR3: CASSKRTGFYQPQHF. The CDR3 DNA follows: TGTGCCAGCAGTAAAAGGACAGGGTTTTATCAGCCCCAGCATTTT.

The V and J genes are TRBV4-1 and TRBJ2-7, with 10 bases matching TRBD2. This CDR3 has 16 residues. CDR1 and CDR2 from the germline V gene are MGHRA and YSYEKL. Trimming at V came to 0 bases and at J to 7 bases, leaving 9 bases not matched to a gene. The CDR3 loop is CASSQDQGLAVLEQYF. The CDR3 DNA sequence: TGCGCCAGCAGCCAAGATCAAGGACTAGCGGTTTTAGAGCAGTACTTC.

The CDR3 loop is CASSLGSYEQYF. CDR3 DNA sequence: TGTGCCAGCAGCTTAGGGTCCTACGAGCAGTACTTC. This sequence joins TRBV11-3 and TRBJ2-7; D gene ambiguous. The CDR3 has 12 amino acids. Trimming pared 1 base from V and 1 base from J, leaving 2 bases between. From germline, CDR1 is SGHNT and CDR2 YENEEA.

The CDR3 region has the DNA TGCGCCAGCAGCCCCGGACAGGGCGGGGGCTACACCTTC. It codes for CASSPGQGGGYTF. The chain couples TRBV5-1 to TRBJ1-2, with 8 bases identical to TRBD1. The germline V gene encodes CDR1 SGHRS and CDR2 YFSETQ. The length of the CDR3 is 13 residues. The trim removed 4 bases at V and 8 bases at J, leaving 7 bases unmatched. The whole variable domain, remainder taken from reference TRBV5-1 and TRBJ1-2, is KAGVTQTPRYLIKTRGQQVTLSCSPISGHRSVSWYQQTPGQGLQFLFEYFSETQRNKGNFPGRFSGRQFSNSRSEMNVSTLELGDSALYLCASSPGQGGGYTFGSGTRLTVV.

A note on this clone: At one of its ends the junction is not consistent with the germline gene, which may arise from a read error. This chain joins TRBV7-9 and TRBJ2-1; D is unresolved. The CDR3 covers 12 residues. Germline V gives CDR1 SEHNR, CDR2 FQNEAQ (reference sequence). The CDR3 bases are TGTGCCAGCAGCCTCGCCCCCCGGCAGGCGCTCTTC. Translated: CASSLAPRQALF. Looking up the rest from reference TRBV7-9 and TRBJ2-1 gives the full variable domain: DTGVSQNPRHKITKRGQNVTFRCDPISEHNRLYWYRQTLGQGPEFLTYFQNEAQLEKSRLLSDRFSAERPKGSFSTLEIQRTEQGDSAMYLCASSLAPRQALFGPGTRLTVL.

The rearrangement links TRBV5-4 to TRBJ2-7; TRBD2 agrees at 12 bases. Germline lookup yields CDR1 SGHNT and CDR2 YYREEE (reference sequence). The CDR3 has 16 residues. V gave up 4 bases and J gave up 5 bases; unmatched junction bases: 10. CDR3 sequence: CASSMGRLAGVNEQYF. The CDR3 bases are TGTGCCAGCAGCATGGGAAGACTAGCGGGAGTGAACGAGCAGTACTTC.

The chain carries TRBV27 and TRBJ1-1; D call uncertain. Germline V lookup: CDR1 MNHEY, CDR2 SMNVEV (reference sequence). V was pared by 2 bases and J by 1 base, with 14 bases between. This CDR3 region has 16 residues. The CDR3 loop reads CASSLVTAAENTEAFF. For the CDR3, the DNA is TGTGCCAGCAGTTTAGTGACGGCAGCAGAGAACACTGAAGCTTTCTTT.

This clone was recorded a few times. The genes are TRBV7-9 and TRBJ2-2, with TRBD2 matching 8 bases. Germline CDR1 reads SEHNR; CDR2 reads FQNEAQ (reference sequence). The V and J ends lost 8 bases and 1 base, in that order; junction bases with no gene match: 6. This CDR3 spans 15 amino acids. The CDR3: CASPPTSENTGELFF. Written as DNA, the CDR3 is TGTGCCAGCCCCCCGACTAGCGAGAACACCGGGGAGCTGTTTTTT.

The J gene is TRBJ1-2, the V gene TRBV4-3; 9 positions match TRBD1. The CDR3 extends over 17 amino acids. J lost 4 bases, V lost 0 bases, and 9 bases had no gene match. The germline CDR1 and CDR2 sequences are LGHNA and YSLEER. The DNA for the CDR3 is TGCGCCAGCAGCCAAGATGGGACAGGGTTAAAACGCTATGGCTACACCTTC. This sequence encodes CASSQDGTGLKRYGYTF.

J is TRBJ1-6 and V is TRBV6-5, with 9 bases identical to TRBD1. Germline V lookup: CDR1 MNHEY, CDR2 SVGAGI. This CDR3 contains 13 residues. The V segment lost 8 bases and the J segment 7 bases; nucleotides outside the gene matches: 3. CDR3 amino acids: CASRDRENSPLHF. CDR3 in DNA: TGTGCCAGCCGGGACAGGGAAAATTCACCCCTCCACTTT.

This chain uses TRBV4-2 with TRBJ2-7; TRBD2 matches at 11 bases. The CDR3 is 19 amino acids. After removal of 3 bases from V and 2 bases from J, the junction contained 15 bases not matched to a gene. The germline CDR1 and CDR2 sequences are LGHNA and YNFKEQ. CDR3 in amino acids: CASSHPPGVSGREAYEQYF. The DNA for the CDR3 is TGTGCCAGCAGCCACCCCCCGGGGGTTAGCGGGAGGGAAGCCTACGAGCAGTACTTC.

The chain is built from TRBV7-9 and TRBJ1-2; 11 bases align to TRBD1. The germline CDR1 and CDR2 sequences are SEHNR and FQNEAQ (reference sequence). J was trimmed by 8 bases and V by 5 bases; bases with no gene match: 7. The CDR3 runs 14 residues. DNA of the CDR3: TGTGCCAGCAGCACCGGACAGGGGGCTTGGGGCTACACCTTC. Protein product: CASSTGQGAWGYTF.

The chain links TRBV6-5 to TRBJ2-1; 9 bases map to TRBD2. Germline assignment: CDR1 MNHEY and CDR2 SVGAGI. After removal of 6 bases from V and 2 bases from J, the junction contained 5 bases not matched to a gene. The CDR3 is 15 amino acids. The CDR3 DNA reads TGTGCCAGCAGCCCCGGCGGGAGGGCCTACAATGAGCAGTTCTTC. It yields the protein CASSPGGRAYNEQFF.

J is TRBJ2-1 and V is TRBV29-1; 13 bases are a match to TRBD2. CDR1 is SQVTM, CDR2 ANQGSEA, per germline. This CDR3 comprises 18 residues. V was clipped by 7 bases and J by 1 base; unmatched bases: 13. The CDR3 DNA sequence: TGCAGCGGGGGCTGGACTAGCGGGAGTAGATTGTCCTACAATGAGCAGTTCTTC. Translated: CSGGWTSGSRLSYNEQFF.

The V and J genes are TRBV5-4 and TRBJ2-7; D is possibly TRBD2 (5 bases). Trimming removed 0 bases at V and 3 bases at J, with 10 bases between. This CDR3 spans 14 amino acids. CDR1 and CDR2 from the germline V gene are SGHNT and YYREEE (reference sequence). The CDR3 spells CASSLGRENYEQYF. DNA for the CDR3: TGTGCCAGCAGCTTGGGCCGGGAAAACTACGAGCAGTACTTC.

This chain links TRBV27 with TRBJ1-1; D gene ambiguous. CDR1 is MNHEY and CDR2 is SMNVEV in the germline V gene (reference sequence). The CDR3 runs to 13 residues. V lost 5 bases and J 3 bases, leaving 10 bases between the germline ends. CDR3 DNA: TGTGCCAGCAGTCTCGGGAAGTACACTGAAGCTTTCTTT. This gives the protein CASSLGKYTEAFF.

This chain uses TRBV7-9 with TRBJ2-7; 14 nucleotides line up with TRBD2. Germline loops: CDR1 SEHNR, CDR2 FQNEAQ (reference sequence). CDR3 length: 18 residues. Losses at the gene ends were 4 bases for V and 4 bases for J; bases not matched to a gene: 12. The CDR3 protein is CASSSSLWGTSGSYEQYF. For the CDR3, the DNA is TGTGCCAGCAGCTCGTCCCTGTGGGGGACTAGCGGGAGTTACGAGCAGTACTTC.

The chain combines TRBV28 with TRBJ2-5; 13 bases fit TRBD2. Germline lookup yields CDR1 MDHEN and CDR2 SYDVKM. The CDR3 consists of 13 residues. J lost 5 bases, V lost 6 bases, and 0 bases had no gene match. CDR3 amino acids: CASRLAGGETQYF. CDR3 DNA sequence: TGTGCCAGCAGACTAGCGGGAGGGGAGACCCAGTACTTC.

This chain uses TRBV4-2 with TRBJ2-1; no clear D. CDR3 length equals 18 residues. V was trimmed by 4 bases and J by 2 bases, leaving 21 bases between them. Germline CDR1 LGHNA, CDR2 YNFKEQ. For the CDR3, the DNA is TGTGCCAGCAGCCCCACCCCTTTCCCCCTAGAAACCTACAATGAGCAGTTCTTC. Amino acids: CASSPTPFPLETYNEQFF.

The genes are TRBV11-1 and TRBJ1-1, with a weak D call TRBD1 (5 bases). The CDR3 has 19 amino acids. V lost 3 bases and J lost 6, with 29 bases in between. Germline V lookup: CDR1 SGHAT, CDR2 FQDESV (reference sequence). The CDR3 spells CASSLTWGKGPDIFAEAFF. Written as DNA, the CDR3 is TGTGCCAGCAGCTTGACATGGGGAAAGGGACCTGACATTTTCGCTGAAGCTTTCTTT.

The rearrangement uses TRBV14 and TRBJ2-2; D remains ambiguous. The germline V gene has CDR1 SGHDN and CDR2 FVKESK. V dropped 5 bases and J dropped 2 bases, with 0 bases sitting between them. This CDR3 comprises 11 residues. The chain's CDR3 is CASSNTGELFF. In DNA form, the CDR3 reads TGTGCCAGCAGCAACACCGGGGAGCTGTTTTTT.

This clone was seen just once. This chain joins TRBV30 and TRBJ1-1, with D unclear. The CDR3 spans 12 residues. CDR1 and CDR2 from the germline V gene are GTSNPN and SVGIG (reference sequence). Trimming cost V 0 bases and J 8 bases, with 10 bases left between them. The CDR3 is CAWSVVGEEAFF. CDR3 DNA sequence: TGTGCCTGGAGTGTAGTTGGGGAGGAAGCTTTCTTT.

CDR3 DNA sequence: TGCGCCAGCAGCCAAAATATGGACGGATTCTCCTACGAGCAGTACTTC. This translates into CASSQNMDGFSYEQYF. This chain connects TRBV4-1 to TRBJ2-7; the D is unclear. The V end was cut by 2 bases, the J end by 0 bases, with 14 bases between. The CDR3 contains 16 residues. Germline lookup yields CDR1 MGHRA and CDR2 YSYEKL.

This clone was counted a few times. The gene calls are TRBV9 and TRBJ2-2; no clear D gene. The germline V gene encodes CDR1 SGDLS and CDR2 YYNGEE. Trimming took 2 bases from V and 1 from J, leaving 0 bases between them. The CDR3 has 12 amino acids. The CDR3 DNA reads as TGTGCCAGCAGCGTGAACACCGGGGAGCTGTTTTTT. Translation: CASSVNTGELFF.

V is TRBV11-1 and J is TRBJ2-5; tentative D call: TRBD2 (5 bases). The CDR3 runs 14 residues. Per the germline V gene, CDR1 is SGHAT and CDR2 is FQDESV (reference sequence). V gave up 3 bases and J gave up 5 bases, with 13 bases separating them. The chain's CDR3 is CASSFGEGPETQYF. As DNA, the CDR3 is TGTGCCAGCAGCTTTGGTGAGGGCCCGGAGACCCAGTACTTC.